This entry lists 27 T cell receptor beta chains sequenced from one sample in a study of T cell changes during pregnancy in multiple sclerosis. Using immunoSEQ multiplex PCR, the repertoire was profiled, and TCRdb retains in-frame clones only, with some absent. The top ten hold 0.38% of the sample, which has some 60,000 clones, around 85% seen once. The sample here was CD4+ T cells from peripheral blood mononuclear cells, taken in the third trimester of pregnancy. The receptors here all came from a female donor with multiple sclerosis, enrolled in a pregnancy study.

This chain joins TRBV2 and TRBJ2-1; TRBD2 agrees at 12 bases. This CDR3 is built from 14 residues. J gave up 9 bases and V 4 bases, and 4 bases lay outside the gene matches. CDR1 is SNHLY and CDR2 is FYNNEI in the germline V gene. The CDR3 coding sequence is TGTGCCAGCAGTGGACTAGCGGGAGAGGGTGAGCAGTTCTTC. Translated: CASSGLAGEGEQFF.

This clone was observed once. The genes are TRBV25-1 and TRBJ2-3; 9 nucleotides match TRBD2. CDR1 MGHDK and CDR2 SYGVNS come from the germline V gene. V shed 4 bases and J 14 bases; nucleotides not matched to a gene: 10. This CDR3 is 13 amino acids long. The CDR3 DNA is TGTGCCAGCAGTGTCACCGGGACTAGCCCTCCGTATTTT. Protein sequence: CASSVTGTSPPYF.

The gene calls are TRBV6-5 and TRBJ1-1; possibly TRBD1 for D (6 bases). The V gene lost 2 bases and the J gene lost 8 bases, with 12 bases spanning the gap. This CDR3 contains 13 residues. Germline V gene sequence: CDR1 MNHEY, CDR2 SVGAGI. CDR3 nucleotide sequence: TGTGCCAGCAGTTACGGCGGGGGCAGGGAAGCTTTCTTT. It codes for CASSYGGGREAFF.

V usage is TRBV19 and J usage is TRBJ2-1; D unclear. The CDR3 loop spans 13 amino acids. Per the germline V gene, CDR1 is LNHDA and CDR2 is SQIVND (reference sequence). Trimming shortened V by 3 bases and J by 16 bases, and 19 bases separated the two germline ends. CDR3 loop: CASSIDLRSDRFF. The CDR3 DNA is TGTGCCAGTAGTATCGACCTGAGGAGCGACCGTTTCTTC.

CDR3: CASSFRISGSTDTQYF. CDR3 in DNA: TGCGCCAGCAGCTTTCGTATTAGCGGGTCCACAGATACGCAGTATTTT. The J gene is TRBJ2-3, the V gene TRBV5-1; TRBD2 agrees at 7 bases. Per germline, CDR1 SGHRS and CDR2 YFSETQ. CDR3 size: 16 residues. V lost 2 bases to trimming and J lost 2 bases; unmatched junction nucleotides: 8.

The chain recombines TRBV27 with TRBJ1-2; 12 positions agree with TRBD1. Per germline, CDR1 MNHEY and CDR2 SMNVEV (reference sequence). The length of the CDR3 is 15 residues. With 5 bases clipped from V and 6 bases from J, the junction kept 7 bases outside the gene matches. The CDR3 bases are TGTGCCAGCAGTGCGCCGGGACAGGGGGCTCATGGCTACACCTTC. Protein product: CASSAPGQGAHGYTF.

The rearrangement links TRBV25-1 to TRBJ1-4; no clear D gene. Trimming stripped 9 bases from V and 5 bases from J, with 19 bases between. The CDR3 spans 15 residues. CDR1 is MGHDK, CDR2 SYGVNS, per germline. In DNA, the CDR3 is TGTGCCAGTGGATCCCTCAATGAGGAAAATGAAAAACTGTTTTTT. Amino acids: CASGSLNEENEKLFF.

The rearrangement joins TRBV27 to TRBJ1-5; 7 nucleotides agree with TRBD1. The CDR3 sequence is 13 residues long. From germline, CDR1 is MNHEY and CDR2 SMNVEV (reference sequence). The J segment lost 5 bases and the V segment lost 6 bases, leaving 4 bases of the junction unmatched. The CDR3 region is CASSYDRDQPQHF. Written as DNA, the CDR3 is TGTGCCAGCAGCTACGACAGGGATCAGCCCCAGCATTTT.

The chain recombines TRBV19 with TRBJ2-7, with D possibly TRBD1 on 6 matching bases. Trimming pared 6 bases from V and 3 bases from J, leaving 15 bases between. The CDR3 consists of 14 residues. Germline assignment: CDR1 LNHDA and CDR2 SQIVND (reference sequence). The CDR3, as DNA: TGTGCCAGTAGCAAAATAGGGGGTCGCTACGAGCAGTACTTC. Amino acid sequence: CASSKIGGRYEQYF.

The genes are TRBV5-4 and TRBJ2-1, with D possibly TRBD2 on 6 matching bases. CDR3 length: 16 residues. Trimming took off 4 bases at V and 8 bases at J, with 22 bases between the two ends. From germline, CDR1 is SGHNT and CDR2 YYREEE (reference sequence). The DNA of the CDR3 is TGTGCCAGCAGCCTTGGTCTAGCGATTTCTTCATATGAGCAGTTCTTC. Its translation is CASSLGLAISSYEQFF.

V is TRBV19 and J is TRBJ2-3, with TRBD2 matching over 10 bases. Germline V gives CDR1 LNHDA, CDR2 SQIVND (reference sequence). This CDR3 has 16 amino acids. The trim removed 5 bases at V and 0 bases at J, leaving 5 bases unmatched. CDR3 in amino acids: CASSLRTSGSTDTQYF. The CDR3 nucleotides are TGTGCCAGTAGTCTCCGGACTAGCGGTAGCACAGATACGCAGTATTTT.

V gene TRBV16 combines with J gene TRBJ2-3, with 7 nucleotides matching TRBD2. Trimming took 4 bases from V and 4 from J; bases not matched to a gene: 11. The CDR3 is 16 residues long. Germline lookup yields CDR1 KGHSY and CDR2 FQNENV. CDR3 loop: CASSPAERDPPDTQYF. The DNA of the CDR3 is TGTGCCAGCAGCCCCGCCGAGCGGGACCCCCCAGATACGCAGTATTTT.

V usage is TRBV4-2 and J usage is TRBJ1-2; 7 bases agree with TRBD1. This CDR3 contains 16 residues. V lost 3 bases and J lost 1; bases outside the gene matches: 8. Germline V gene data show CDR1 as LGHNA and CDR2 as YNFKEQ. Here the CDR3 DNA reads TGTGCCAGCAGCCAGGAACCGGGACAGCGTAACTATGGCTACACCTTC. Amino acids: CASSQEPGQRNYGYTF.

The chain combines TRBV6-1 with TRBJ2-5, with D possibly being TRBD2 (5 bases). Germline lookup yields CDR1 MNHNS and CDR2 SASEGT. The CDR3 runs to 15 residues. The V and J ends lost 5 bases and 2 bases respectively, with 15 bases between them. Here the CDR3 DNA reads TGTGCCAGCAGTCGCCCCCGGGGAACACAAGAGACCCAGTACTTC. It codes for CASSRPRGTQETQYF.

V is TRBV29-1 and J is TRBJ2-5; D may be TRBD2 (6 bases). This CDR3 contains 13 residues. Germline CDR1 SQVTM, CDR2 ANQGSEA. V dropped 4 bases and J dropped 5 bases, with 14 bases sitting between them. The CDR3 loop is CSVAPRRDETQYF. CDR3 DNA: TGCAGCGTTGCCCCCAGGAGGGATGAGACCCAGTACTTC.

The rearrangement links TRBV19 to TRBJ2-7; D unclear. This CDR3 is 17 amino acids long. The V end was cut by 5 bases, the J end by 0 bases, with 20 bases between. Germline CDR1 is LNHDA and CDR2 is SQIVND (reference sequence). In DNA form, the CDR3 reads TGTGCCAGTAGTGCCCACGCCCTCTCGCCACTCTCCTACGAGCAGTACTTC. Its translation is CASSAHALSPLSYEQYF. The full variable domain, completed using reference TRBV19 and TRBJ2-7, is DGGITQSPKYLFRKEGQNVTLSCEQNLNHDAMYWYRQDPGQGLRLIYYSQIVNDFQKGDIAEGYSVSREKKESFPLTVTSAQKNPTAFYLCASSAHALSPLSYEQYFGPGTRLTVT.

This chain joins TRBV14 and TRBJ1-3, with 8 bases fitting TRBD1. The CDR3 spans 16 residues. V lost 3 bases to trimming and J lost 3 bases; unmatched junction nucleotides: 7. The germline CDR1 and CDR2 sequences are SGHDN and FVKESK. DNA for the CDR3: TGTGCCAGCAGCCAGGAAACAGGGGGAGGTGGAAACACCATATATTTT. It specifies CASSQETGGGGNTIYF.

The chain employs TRBV25-1 and TRBJ2-3; 8 bases line up with TRBD2. The CDR3 has 14 residues. The germline V gene has CDR1 MGHDK and CDR2 SYGVNS. The J segment lost 2 bases and the V segment lost 6 bases, leaving 4 bases of the junction unmatched. The CDR3 DNA follows: TGTGCCAGCAGGGTTAGCGGGGTCACAGATACGCAGTATTTT. Protein product: CASRVSGVTDTQYF.

The chain recombines TRBV9 with TRBJ2-1; the D gene is possibly TRBD2 (6 bases). V was clipped by 2 bases and J by 6 bases, with 15 bases between them. The V gene's germline CDR1 is SGDLS and CDR2 YYNGEE. The CDR3 is 15 residues long. CDR3 nucleotide sequence: TGTGCCAGCAGCGTGAGGGGAGGTACCTCCAATGAGCAGTTCTTC. This encodes CASSVRGGTSNEQFF.

CDR3 sequence reads: CASRETGRDSGANVLTF. In nucleotides, the CDR3 is TGCGCCAGCAGAGAGACAGGTAGGGACTCTGGGGCCAACGTCCTGACTTTC. The chain links TRBV4-1 to TRBJ2-6; a weak D match, TRBD1 (6 bases). The CDR3 sequence is 17 residues long. Germline-derived CDR1 and CDR2 are MGHRA and YSYEKL. V lost 6 bases to trimming and J lost 0 bases, with 15 bases between them.

The chain combines TRBV2 with TRBJ2-3; D remains ambiguous. Germline V gene lookup returns CDR1 SNHLY and CDR2 FYNNEI. The CDR3 is made up of 12 amino acids. V was pared by 8 bases and J by 3 bases, with 9 bases between. In nucleotides, the CDR3 is TGTGCCAGCGGCGCCGGGACAGATACGCAGTATTTT. Protein product: CASGAGTDTQYF.

The V gene is TRBV10-2, the J gene TRBJ1-2; 8 positions agree with TRBD1. CDR3 length: 14 amino acids. Germline V CDR1 and CDR2: WSHSY, SAAADI. Trimming cost V 0 bases and J 7 bases; bases outside gene matches: 4. The CDR3 sequence is CASSESQGASGYTF. In DNA form, the CDR3 reads TGCGCCAGCAGTGAGTCCCAGGGGGCGAGTGGCTACACCTTC.

The rearrangement links TRBV6-5 to TRBJ1-4, with TRBD1 identical over 8 bases. With V trimmed by 6 bases and J by 8 bases, 11 bases remained unmatched. The CDR3 has 15 amino acids. Per germline, CDR1 MNHEY and CDR2 SVGAGI. The DNA of the CDR3 is TGTGCCAGCAGGACCCAGGGGGCAGAATGGGAAAAACTGTTTTTT. It is translated as CASRTQGAEWEKLFF.

The chain employs TRBV2 and TRBJ1-2; D unresolved. Germline CDR1 and CDR2: SNHLY and FYNNEI. Between the trimmed V and J ends, which lost 2 bases and 8 bases, there was a span of 12 bases. The CDR3 runs 13 residues. CDR3 in DNA: TGTGCCAGCAGTGAATTGCCGCCAGGCGGCTACACCTTC. Residues: CASSELPPGGYTF.

V and J are TRBV7-6 and TRBJ2-7, with a possible D match to TRBD2 (5 bases). Between the trimmed V and J ends, which lost 3 bases and 0 bases, there was a span of 6 bases. Germline V gives CDR1 SGHVS, CDR2 FNYEAQ. This CDR3 is 13 amino acids long. The CDR3 here is CASSFSGSYEQYF. In DNA form, the CDR3 reads TGTGCCAGCAGCTTCAGCGGCTCCTACGAGCAGTACTTC.

Here the CDR3 DNA reads TGCGCCAGCAGCTTACAGGGGGTAGCTGGGGCCAACGTCCTGACTTTC. Residues: CASSLQGVAGANVLTF. The chain couples TRBV5-1 to TRBJ2-6; 8 bases line up with TRBD1. The CDR3 is 16 amino acids. V lost 2 bases, J lost 2 bases, and 3 bases stayed unmatched. Germline-derived CDR1 and CDR2 are SGHRS and YFSETQ.

This chain uses TRBV6-5 with TRBJ1-1, with D unresolved. Germline V CDR1 and CDR2: MNHEY, SVGAGI. The CDR3 runs to 14 residues. V was pared by 0 bases and J by 0 bases, with 5 bases between. The CDR3 DNA reads TGTGCCAGCAGTTACTCCGCGGTGAACACTGAAGCTTTCTTT. It yields the protein CASSYSAVNTEAFF.